The clone carrying this T cell receptor (beta chain) was counted a few times. With a J-beta primer mix and a sample-barcoded 5' primer, a second PCR ran roughly 7 to 11 cycles. TCRdb reprocessed the 5' RACE reads with MiXCR, giving one entry per CDR3 protein. The top ten clones hold around 23% of a sample with 1,800,000 or so distinct CDR3 sequences, 39% of them seen once. The sample belongs to a study of blood T cells in healthy people across ages. The CDR3 contains 13 residues. CDR1 is DFQATT, CDR2 SNEGSKA, per germline (reference sequence). Deletions cut 5 bases from V and 1 base from J, with 12 bases between. The donors, healthy Caucasians from Russia, were aged roughly 6 to 95. A minimum of 6 micrograms of total RNA was extracted per sample.

The chain uses TRBV20-1 and TRBJ2-7; possible D gene TRBD1, 6 bases. This receptor was obtained from a human donor in good health. The sequencing sample was made of blood. The CDR3 reads CSAPDRRSYEQYF. CDR3 DNA sequence: TGCAGTGCTCCCGACAGGAGATCCTACGAGCAGTACTTC.